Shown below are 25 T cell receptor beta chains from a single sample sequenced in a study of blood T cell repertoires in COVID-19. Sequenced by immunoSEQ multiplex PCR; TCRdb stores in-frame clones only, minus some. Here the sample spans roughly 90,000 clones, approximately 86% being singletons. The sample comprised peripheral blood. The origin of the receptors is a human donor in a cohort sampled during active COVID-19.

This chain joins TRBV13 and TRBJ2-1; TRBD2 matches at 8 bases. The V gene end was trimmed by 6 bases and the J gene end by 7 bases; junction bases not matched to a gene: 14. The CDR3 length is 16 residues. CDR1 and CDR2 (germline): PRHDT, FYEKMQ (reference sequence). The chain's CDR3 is CASSPGIERGWNEQFF. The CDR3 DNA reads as TGTGCCAGCAGTCCCGGTATTGAGCGGGGGTGGAATGAGCAGTTCTTC.

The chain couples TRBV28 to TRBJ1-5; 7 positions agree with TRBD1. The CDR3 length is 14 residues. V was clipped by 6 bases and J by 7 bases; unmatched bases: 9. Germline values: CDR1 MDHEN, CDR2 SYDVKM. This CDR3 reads CASRVGQEWQPQHF. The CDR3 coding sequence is TGTGCCAGCAGGGTAGGACAGGAGTGGCAGCCCCAGCATTTT.

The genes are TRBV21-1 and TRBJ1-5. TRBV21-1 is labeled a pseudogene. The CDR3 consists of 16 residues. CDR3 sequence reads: CASSKIRDYSNQPQHF. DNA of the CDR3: TGTGCCAGCAGCAAAATCCGGGACTATAGCAATCAGCCCCAGCATTTT.

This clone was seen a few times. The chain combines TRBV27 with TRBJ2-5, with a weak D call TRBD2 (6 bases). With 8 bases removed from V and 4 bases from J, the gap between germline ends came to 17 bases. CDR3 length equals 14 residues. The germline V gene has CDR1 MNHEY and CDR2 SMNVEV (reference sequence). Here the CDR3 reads CASRSGVNGETQYF. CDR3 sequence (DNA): TGTGCCAGCCGTTCGGGGGTTAACGGAGAGACCCAGTACTTC.

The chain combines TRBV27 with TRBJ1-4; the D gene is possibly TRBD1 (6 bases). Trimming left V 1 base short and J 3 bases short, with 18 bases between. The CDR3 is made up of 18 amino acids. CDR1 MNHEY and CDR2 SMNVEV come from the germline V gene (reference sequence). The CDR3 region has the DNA TGTGCCAGCAGTTTATATGGGCCCGGGGGGCGGGCTAATGAAAAACTGTTTTTT. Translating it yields CASSLYGPGGRANEKLFF.

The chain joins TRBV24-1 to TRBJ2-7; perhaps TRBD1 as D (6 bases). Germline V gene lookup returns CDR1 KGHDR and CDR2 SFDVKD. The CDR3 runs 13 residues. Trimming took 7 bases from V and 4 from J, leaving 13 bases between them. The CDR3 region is CATRSRDMYEQYF. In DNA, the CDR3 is TGTGCCACCAGGTCTCGGGACATGTACGAGCAGTACTTC.

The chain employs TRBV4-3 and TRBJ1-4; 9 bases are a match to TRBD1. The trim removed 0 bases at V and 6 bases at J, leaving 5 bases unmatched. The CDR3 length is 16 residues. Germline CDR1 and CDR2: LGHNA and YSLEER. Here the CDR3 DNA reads TGCGCCAGCAGCCAAGATAGCGGGACAGGGTATGAAAAACTGTTTTTT. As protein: CASSQDSGTGYEKLFF.

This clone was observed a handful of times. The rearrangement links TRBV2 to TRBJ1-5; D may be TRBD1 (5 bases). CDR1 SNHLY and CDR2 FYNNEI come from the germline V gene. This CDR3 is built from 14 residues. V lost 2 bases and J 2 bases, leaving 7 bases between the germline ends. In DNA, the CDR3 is TGTGCCAGCAGTGAACAGGGCGGCAATCAGCCCCAGCATTTT. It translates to CASSEQGGNQPQHF.

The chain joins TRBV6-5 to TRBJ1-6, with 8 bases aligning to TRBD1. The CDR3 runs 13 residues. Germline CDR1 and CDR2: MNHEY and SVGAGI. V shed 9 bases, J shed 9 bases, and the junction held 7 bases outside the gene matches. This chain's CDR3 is CASWQGAVSPLHF. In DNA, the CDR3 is TGTGCCAGTTGGCAGGGGGCTGTTTCACCCCTCCACTTT.

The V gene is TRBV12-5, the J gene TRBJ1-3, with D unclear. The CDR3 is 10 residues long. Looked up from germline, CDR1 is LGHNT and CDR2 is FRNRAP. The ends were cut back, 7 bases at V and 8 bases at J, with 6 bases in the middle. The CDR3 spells CASAVDTIYF. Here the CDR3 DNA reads TGTGCTAGTGCGGTAGACACCATATATTTT.

The DNA of the CDR3 is TGCAGCGTTGTCCCGGGACAGGGAAGCGAAAAACTGTTTTTT. Residues: CSVVPGQGSEKLFF. The chain joins TRBV29-1 to TRBJ1-4; TRBD1 aligns across 9 bases. Germline assignment: CDR1 SQVTM and CDR2 ANQGSEA. The CDR3 is 14 residues long. Germline trimming cut 4 bases from V and 8 bases from J; bases unmatched to any gene: 8.

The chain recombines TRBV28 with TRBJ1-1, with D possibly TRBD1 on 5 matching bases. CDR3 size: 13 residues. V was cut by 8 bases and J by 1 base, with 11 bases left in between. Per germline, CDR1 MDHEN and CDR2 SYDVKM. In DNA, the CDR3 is TGTGCCAGCGGTGGGGCGAAGAACACTGAAGCTTTCTTT. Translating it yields CASGGAKNTEAFF. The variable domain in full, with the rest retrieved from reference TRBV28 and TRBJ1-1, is DVKVTQSSRYLVKRTGEKVFLECVQDMDHENMFWYRQDPGLGLRLIYFSYDVKMKEKGDIPEGYSVSREKKERFSLILESASTNQTSMYLCASGGAKNTEAFFGQGTRLTVV.

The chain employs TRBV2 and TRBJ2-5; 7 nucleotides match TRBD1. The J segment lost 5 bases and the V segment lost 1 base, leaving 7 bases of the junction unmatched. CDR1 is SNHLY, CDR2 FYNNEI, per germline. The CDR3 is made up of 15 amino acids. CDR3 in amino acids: CASSEGVRGLETQYF. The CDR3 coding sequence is TGTGCCAGCAGTGAAGGGGTGAGGGGGCTTGAGACCCAGTACTTC.

For the CDR3, the DNA is TGTGCCAGCAGCCCTCGACTAGCGGTCAAAAGCCCCCAGTACTTC. Its protein is CASSPRLAVKSPQYF. V gene TRBV11-1 combines with J gene TRBJ2-5; 9 nucleotides align to TRBD2. Losses at the gene ends were 5 bases for V and 9 bases for J; bases not matched to a gene: 13. This CDR3 is 15 amino acids long. CDR1 SGHAT and CDR2 FQDESV come from the germline V gene (reference sequence).

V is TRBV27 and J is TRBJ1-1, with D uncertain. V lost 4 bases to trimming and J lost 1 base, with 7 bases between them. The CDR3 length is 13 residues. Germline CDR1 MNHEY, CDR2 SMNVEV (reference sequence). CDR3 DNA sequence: TGTGCCAGCAGTTGGCGACAGAACACTGAAGCTTTCTTT. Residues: CASSWRQNTEAFF.

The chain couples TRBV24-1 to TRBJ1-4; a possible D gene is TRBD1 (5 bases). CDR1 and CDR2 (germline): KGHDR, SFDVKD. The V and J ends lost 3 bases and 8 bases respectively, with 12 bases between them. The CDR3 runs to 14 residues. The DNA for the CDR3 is TGTGCCACCAGTGATACCAACGGGGGGGAAAAACTGTTTTTT. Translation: CATSDTNGGEKLFF.

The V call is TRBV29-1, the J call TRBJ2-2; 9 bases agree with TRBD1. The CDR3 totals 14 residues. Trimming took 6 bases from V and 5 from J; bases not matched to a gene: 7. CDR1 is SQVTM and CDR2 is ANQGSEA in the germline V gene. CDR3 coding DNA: TGCAGCGTCGCCGGGACAGGGCCTACCGGGGAGCTGTTTTTT. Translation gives CSVAGTGPTGELFF.

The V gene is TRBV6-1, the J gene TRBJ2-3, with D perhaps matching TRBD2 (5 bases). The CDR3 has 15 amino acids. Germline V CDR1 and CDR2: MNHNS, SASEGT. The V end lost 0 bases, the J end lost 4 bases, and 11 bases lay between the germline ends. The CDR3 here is CASSEARLAADTQYF. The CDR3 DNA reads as TGTGCCAGCAGTGAAGCACGCCTAGCTGCAGATACGCAGTATTTT.

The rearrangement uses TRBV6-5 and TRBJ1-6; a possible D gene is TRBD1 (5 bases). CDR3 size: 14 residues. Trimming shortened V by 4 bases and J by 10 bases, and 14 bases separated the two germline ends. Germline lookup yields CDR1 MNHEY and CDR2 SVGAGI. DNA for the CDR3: TGTGCCAGCAGTTTCACCGGGACTCTCTCACCCCTCCACTTT. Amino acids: CASSFTGTLSPLHF.

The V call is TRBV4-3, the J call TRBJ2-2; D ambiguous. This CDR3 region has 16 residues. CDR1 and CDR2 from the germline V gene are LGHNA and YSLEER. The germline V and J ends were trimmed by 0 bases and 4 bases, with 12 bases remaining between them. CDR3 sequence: CASSQDPRLFTGELFF. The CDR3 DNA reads TGCGCCAGCAGCCAAGATCCGAGACTCTTCACCGGGGAGCTGTTTTTT.

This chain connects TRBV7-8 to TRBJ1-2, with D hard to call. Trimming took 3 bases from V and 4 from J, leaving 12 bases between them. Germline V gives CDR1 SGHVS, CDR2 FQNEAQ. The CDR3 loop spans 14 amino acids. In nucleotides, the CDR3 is TGTGCCAGCAGCTTCGCTACCCTATCCTATGGCTACACCTTC. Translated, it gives CASSFATLSYGYTF.

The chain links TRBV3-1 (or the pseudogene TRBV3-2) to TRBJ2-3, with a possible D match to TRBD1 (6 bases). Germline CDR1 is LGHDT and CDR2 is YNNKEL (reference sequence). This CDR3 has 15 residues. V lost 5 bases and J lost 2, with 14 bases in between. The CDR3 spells CASSNRDTLTDTQYF. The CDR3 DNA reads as TGTGCCAGCAGCAACCGGGACACTCTCACAGATACGCAGTATTTT.

The CDR3, as DNA: TGTGCCAGTAGTATCGGGCGGGCCCAAGAGACCCAGTACTTC. Encoded protein: CASSIGRAQETQYF. J is TRBJ2-5 and V is TRBV19; weak D call: TRBD2 (5 bases). Germline V lookup: CDR1 LNHDA, CDR2 SQIVND (reference sequence). Trimming stripped 3 bases from V and 1 base from J, with 9 bases between. CDR3 length: 14 residues. Together with reference TRBV19 and TRBJ2-5, the CDR3 gives the full variable domain: DGGITQSPKYLFRKEGQNVTLSCEQNLNHDAMYWYRQDPGQGLRLIYYSQIVNDFQKGDIAEGYSVSREKKESFPLTVTSAQKNPTAFYLCASSIGRAQETQYFGPGTRLLVL.

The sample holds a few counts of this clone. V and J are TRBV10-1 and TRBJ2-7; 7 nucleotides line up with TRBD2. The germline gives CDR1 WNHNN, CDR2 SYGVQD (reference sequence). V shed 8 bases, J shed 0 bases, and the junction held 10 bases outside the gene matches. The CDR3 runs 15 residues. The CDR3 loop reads CASPPQLAVSYEQYF. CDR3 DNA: TGCGCCAGCCCCCCCCAGCTAGCGGTCTCCTACGAGCAGTACTTC.

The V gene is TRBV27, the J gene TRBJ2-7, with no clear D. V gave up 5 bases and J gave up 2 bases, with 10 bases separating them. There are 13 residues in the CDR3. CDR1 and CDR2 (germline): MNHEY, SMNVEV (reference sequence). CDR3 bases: TGTGCCAGCAGTCGTCAGCGCACCTACGAGCAGTACTTC. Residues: CASSRQRTYEQYF.